This T cell receptor beta chain was found in a study of blood T cell repertoires in COVID-19. About the research overall: Nucleic acid was either cDNA or gDNA, and it came from T cells, B-cell-depleted T cells, or PBMCs.

In the original processing: Amplifying reference gene primers gave estimates of nucleated cell counts. The repertoire was sequenced with immunoSEQ multiplex PCR; TCRdb's copy has only in-frame clones and lacks some. V and J calls and clone size are given by that table; D and trimming were obtained from the DNA. The sample includes more than 85,000 clones, 70% to 90% seen only once; the top ten take about 4.2%. A Seattle source enrolled patients during active infection and followed them longitudinally. V gave up 3 bases and J gave up 3 bases, with 10 bases separating them. This CDR3 has 14 amino acids. Germline values: CDR1 MNHEY, CDR2 SMNVEV (reference sequence).

The rearrangement joins TRBV27 to TRBJ2-3; tentatively, D is TRBD1 (6 bases). Specimen: peripheral blood. The clonotype comes from a human donor with COVID-19, enrolled during active disease. The donor label of this sample is uncertain. The CDR3 nucleotides are TGTGCCAGCAGTTTCACAGGGTTGACAGATACGCAGTATTTT. This encodes CASSFTGLTDTQYF.